This TCR beta chain was identified in a study of shared clonotypes between healthy human individuals (dated by TCRdb to about 2020). In the study overall: Three men and two women, aged 18 to 49 years, made up the cohort. The study deeply sequenced blood TCR repertoires of five healthy adults to estimate repertoire size and the extent of clonotype sharing between individuals. Different laboratories and diverse techniques were used to prepare libraries and sequence TCR repertoires, to increase sequencing depth and limit assay-specific biases. Leukapheresis yielded between about 0.85 and 10 billion PBMCs per donor.

V and J are truncated by 0 bases and 2 bases respectively, leaving an intervening sequence of 12 bases. CDR1 SGHRS and CDR2 YFSETQ are derived from the germline V gene. The CDR3 measures 16 amino acids from cysteine to phenylalanine. Here the CDR3 DNA is all that survives: 48 bases in frame from base 1. Healthy HIV-negative adults with no recently reported acute infections or vaccinations were included as donors. Only Caucasian adults living in Nashville, Tennessee, USA were represented among the donors. For unsorted samples, tens of millions of PBMCs were counted, and genomic DNA was extracted using the QIAamp DNA Blood Mini kit. Blood was obtained by leukapheresis, after which PBMCs were separated by Ficoll-Histopaque density gradient centrifugation and cryopreserved in liquid nitrogen vapor phase. The paper's findings and limits, for the study overall: Sampling was restricted to blood, and TCR repertoires in tissues likely differ from the TCR repertoires found in blood. Pairwise subsampling led to the expectation that sequencing depth would affect the degree of clonotype sharing among donors. Because the study included a small number of donors, the genetic and exposure-history diversity represented was limited.

Using the deep immunoSEQ assay, TCR CDR3 regions were amplified from genomic DNA by multiplex PCR. For each cell subset, the extracted genomic DNA was distributed evenly across all wells of several immunoSEQ 96-well plates, and each plate served as one replicate. For unsorted PBMC, approximately 310 ng genomic DNA, equal to roughly 33,000 T cell genomes, was loaded into each replicate PCR. Ten immunoSEQ deep assay plates were used to sequence the unsorted PBMC genomic DNA. Purified libraries were quantified with a Qubit 3.0 fluorometer, sized on a Bioanalyzer 2100, and re-quantified with the KAPA Library Quantification kit. Every immunoSEQ 96-well plate was sequenced on a dedicated single-read 150-cycle Illumina NextSeq 550 flow cell. The authors' pipeline ran thus. Because the immunoSEQ output held only junctional sequences and lacked quality scores, the filtering could not match the filtering applied to full-length reads. Sequences were annotated with PyIR, a Python wrapper for IgBLAST v1.9, and V/J genes and CDR3 were assigned using IMGT germline references. Reads were filtered out if the reads had weak V/J assignments (E-value above 1e-6), no CDR3, stop codons, out-of-frame junctions, or ambiguous translated residues. V3J clonotypes were defined by identical inferred V gene, J gene, and CDR3 amino acid sequence. Percentage overlap between repertoires was computed as shared unique clonotypes divided by the size of the smaller repertoire. RTK rarefaction, the Chao1 estimator, and Recon v2.1 estimates of unobserved clonotypes were used to assess repertoire richness. In its TCRdb copy, this immuneACCESS table keeps in-frame sequences only and misses some clones. Where compared with another copy, unresolved V genes explain less than half of these, and the others have no known cause. The V and J calls and clone size are taken from that table; D and trimming were inferred from the DNA. The sample includes fewer than 650,000 clones, with around 78% observed a single time. 10% to 15% of the sample is held by the ten biggest clonotypes.

With respect to this clone: The antigen it binds to is not known. No qualities accompany the bases; no much larger clone lies one base away.

Input material: PBMCs. This receptor was taken from a woman aged 40-49 years in good health. Some clones in this sample may be carry-over from other donors' samples. The sequence links TRBV5-1 to TRBJ2-4; TRBD1 is possibly the D segment (7 matching bases). CDR3 sequence: CASSLVQGGSKNIQYF. In nucleotides, the sequence is TGCGCCAGCAGCTTGGTCCAGGGGGGATCCAAAAACATTCAGTACTTC.